This T cell receptor (beta chain) was recorded in a study of cytomegalovirus exposure and HLA in healthy donors. Study-level background: The 120 or so validation repertoires used a platform that matched the one used for the 550 to 800 first-cohort repertoires, as a later analysis reported. Study results and caveats: A few CMV-associated chains were confirmed in vitro to be specific for CMV antigens. In the 95 to 150 validation repertoires, just under 95% of cluster scores exceeded 0, per a later analysis.

The CDR3 covers 16 residues. After removal of 0 bases from V and 1 base from J, the junction contained 1 base not matched to a gene. Per germline, CDR1 SGHRS and CDR2 YFSETQ. Clones were sequenced by immunoSEQ multiplex PCR, and TCRdb holds only the in-frame ones, with some missing. The table shows about 120,000 clones, with 70% to 90% occurring only once. For this clone: What it binds is not known.

It was the approximately 120-subject validation cohort, separate from the approximately 680-subject first cohort, to which the donors belonged. This TCR was recovered from a man between 18 and 35 years old in good health and CMV-seronegative. V gene TRBV5-1 combines with J gene TRBJ2-6; 7 bases are a match to TRBD1. Sequences were obtained from PBMCs. Here the CDR3 DNA reads TGCGCCAGCAGCTTGGCGACAGGGTCTGGGGCCAACGTCCTGACTTTC. Translation gives CASSLATGSGANVLTF.